A selection of T cell receptor beta chains follows, all from one sample in a study of CD4+ T cells in melanoma. Libraries were prepared by immunoSEQ multiplex PCR; TCRdb keeps only in-frame clonotypes and omits some of them. Of over 130,000 clones detected, 92% appear once; the ten largest clones hold more than 1.5%. These receptors were collected from a human donor with melanoma. The CDR3 runs from the conserved cysteine through the conserved F or W. A D gene is named only where the DNA matches it firmly. Clone sizes are given selectively: once, few, many, or a class where the clone is expanded.

V gene: TRBV18; clone size: .; J gene: TRBJ2-2; D gene: TRBD1; CDR3 DNA: TGTGCCAGCTCACCAAAGACAGGGTCGGGCACCGGGGAGCTGTTTTTT; CDR3 protein: CASSPKTGSGTGELFF
V gene: TRBV9; clone size: .; J gene: TRBJ1-1; D gene: .; CDR3 DNA: TGTGCCAGCAGCGTAGTGGCAGAAAACACTGAAGCTTTCTTT; CDR3 protein: CASSVVAENTEAFF
V gene: TRBV7-3; clone size: .; J gene: TRBJ2-5; D gene: .; CDR3 DNA: TGTGCCAGCAGCCGGGGGGCCGGGGAGACCCAGTACTTC; CDR3 protein: CASSRGAGETQYF
V gene: TRBV30; clone size: .; J gene: TRBJ2-7; D gene: .; CDR3 DNA: TGTGCCTGGAGTGGGACGGCTACCTACGAGCAGTACTTC; CDR3 protein: CAWSGTATYEQYF
V gene: TRBV29-1; clone size: .; J gene: TRBJ1-2; D gene: .; CDR3 DNA: TGCAGCGTGGAAGAGAAATATGGCTACACCTTC; CDR3 protein: CSVEEKYGYTF
V gene: TRBV5-1; clone size: .; J gene: TRBJ2-7; D gene: .; CDR3 DNA: TGCGCCAGCAGCGTCGCCCGGTCCTCCTCCTACGAGCAGTACTTC; CDR3 protein: CASSVARSSSYEQYF
V gene: TRBV5-1; clone size: once; J gene: TRBJ2-1; D gene: TRBD2; CDR3 DNA: TGCGCCAGCAGCTTGGATCTACTGTTCGCGGGGGGAGCGAATGAGCAGTTCTTC; CDR3 protein: CASSLDLLFAGGANEQFF
V gene: TRBV6-5; clone size: .; J gene: TRBJ1-5; D gene: .; CDR3 DNA: TGTGCCAGCAGACCACAAACAGGGATTCAGCCCCAGCATTTT; CDR3 protein: CASRPQTGIQPQHF
V gene: TRBV5-1; clone size: .; J gene: TRBJ2-2; D gene: TRBD1; CDR3 DNA: TGCGCCAGCAGCACATCCGGGACAGGGAACACCGGGGAGCTGTTTTTT; CDR3 protein: CASSTSGTGNTGELFF
V gene: TRBV6-1; clone size: .; J gene: TRBJ1-3; D gene: .; CDR3 DNA: TGTGCCAGCAGTGTTGTAGAAAGTGGAAACACCATATATTTT; CDR3 protein: CASSVVESGNTIYF
V gene: TRBV2; clone size: .; J gene: TRBJ2-2; D gene: TRBD1; CDR3 DNA: TGTGCCAGCCAGGACAGGGGGAACACCGGGGAGCTGTTTTTT; CDR3 protein: CASQDRGNTGELFF
V gene: TRBV6-1; clone size: .; J gene: TRBJ2-1; D gene: .; CDR3 DNA: TGTGCCAGCAGTGAAGGCGGACTCCCCAATGAGCAGTTCTTC; CDR3 protein: CASSEGGLPNEQFF
V gene: TRBV9; clone size: .; J gene: TRBJ2-7; D gene: .; CDR3 DNA: TGTGCCAGCAGCGTAGCAGGGTTGGGGGAGCAGTACTTC; CDR3 protein: CASSVAGLGEQYF
V gene: TRBV5-1; clone size: once; J gene: TRBJ2-7; D gene: TRBD2; CDR3 DNA: TGCGCCAGCAGCTTGTCGGGGGGGCGGTTGGCCTACGAGCAGTACTTC; CDR3 protein: CASSLSGGRLAYEQYF
V gene: TRBV4-2; clone size: .; J gene: TRBJ2-3; D gene: TRBD2; CDR3 DNA: TGTGCCAGCAGCCCACTACTAGCGGATAGCACAGATACGCAGTATTTT; CDR3 protein: CASSPLLADSTDTQYF
V gene: TRBV29-1; clone size: .; J gene: TRBJ1-2; D gene: TRBD1; CDR3 DNA: TGCAGCGTTGAAGTCAAGGACAGGGACTATGGCTACACCTTC; CDR3 protein: CSVEVKDRDYGYTF
V gene: TRBV5-1; clone size: .; J gene: TRBJ1-1; D gene: .; CDR3 DNA: TGCGCCAGCAGCTTAGAACAGGGTGGGGTGAACACTGAAGCTTTCTTT; CDR3 protein: CASSLEQGGVNTEAFF
V gene: TRBV2; clone size: .; J gene: TRBJ1-6; D gene: .; CDR3 DNA: TGTGCCAGCAAAACCACGACGGGTAATTCACCCCTCCACTTT; CDR3 protein: CASKTTTGNSPLHF
V gene: TRBV11-1; clone size: .; J gene: TRBJ1-4; D gene: TRBD1; CDR3 DNA: TGTGCCAGCAGCTACCCAGGGGGCACGGATGAAAAACTGTTTTTT; CDR3 protein: CASSYPGGTDEKLFF
V gene: TRBV5-6; clone size: .; J gene: TRBJ2-5; D gene: .; CDR3 DNA: TGTGCCAGCAGCTCGTCAGGGACGGGAGAGACCCAGTACTTC; CDR3 protein: CASSSSGTGETQYF
V gene: TRBV7-8; clone size: .; J gene: TRBJ2-7; D gene: .; CDR3 DNA: TGTGCCAGCAGCCCCGTGCGGGTGGGAGCCACCAACTACGAGCAGTACTTC; CDR3 protein: CASSPVRVGATNYEQYF
V gene: TRBV4-1; clone size: .; J gene: TRBJ1-1; D gene: TRBD1; CDR3 DNA: TGCGCCAGCAGCCGGAGACAGGGTTCGCCCACTGAAGCTTTCTTT; CDR3 protein: CASSRRQGSPTEAFF
V gene: TRBV5-1; clone size: .; J gene: TRBJ1-1; D gene: .; CDR3 DNA: TGCGCCAGCAGCCTGGGGGGGAACACTGAAGCTTTCTTT; CDR3 protein: CASSLGGNTEAFF
V gene: TRBV29-1; clone size: once; J gene: TRBJ1-2; D gene: TRBD1; CDR3 DNA: TGCAGCGTTGAGGAAAGACAGGGGAAATTCAATAACTATGGCTACACCTTC; CDR3 protein: CSVEERQGKFNNYGYTF
V gene: TRBV5-1; clone size: .; J gene: TRBJ2-3; D gene: .; CDR3 DNA: TGCGCCAGCAGCCTAGGCCTCACAGATACGCAGTATTTT; CDR3 protein: CASSLGLTDTQYF
V gene: TRBV6-5; clone size: .; J gene: TRBJ2-7; D gene: .; CDR3 DNA: TGTGCCAGCAGTTCCTCCCTCTACGAGCAGTACTTC; CDR3 protein: CASSSSLYEQYF
V gene: TRBV5-1; clone size: once; J gene: TRBJ1-1; D gene: .; CDR3 DNA: TGCGCCAGCAGCTTGGTGGGGCCCCCGAACACTGAAGCTTTCTTT; CDR3 protein: CASSLVGPPNTEAFF
V gene: TRBV5-1; clone size: .; J gene: TRBJ2-5; D gene: .; CDR3 DNA: TGCGCCAGCAGGTTCAATTCCTTAGAGACCCAGTACTTC; CDR3 protein: CASRFNSLETQYF
V gene: TRBV5-1; clone size: .; J gene: TRBJ1-6; D gene: .; CDR3 DNA: TGCGCCAGCAGCTTGGAAGTCTCCTATAATTCACCCCTCCACTTT; CDR3 protein: CASSLEVSYNSPLHF
V gene: TRBV5-1; clone size: .; J gene: TRBJ1-2; D gene: .; CDR3 DNA: TGCGCCAGCAGCTTGGAAGGGAGGGCCTATGGCTACACCTTC; CDR3 protein: CASSLEGRAYGYTF
V gene: TRBV2; clone size: .; J gene: TRBJ2-3; D gene: TRBD2; CDR3 DNA: TGTGCCAGCAGTGCAAAGCGGGGGGGCCTCAGCACAGATACGCAGTATTTT; CDR3 protein: CASSAKRGGLSTDTQYF
V gene: TRBV19; clone size: .; J gene: TRBJ1-1; D gene: .; CDR3 DNA: TGTGCCAGTAGCACATCGTTTGAAGCTTTCTTT; CDR3 protein: CASSTSFEAFF
V gene: TRBV7-9; clone size: .; J gene: TRBJ1-2; D gene: .; CDR3 DNA: TGTGCCACCCAAGGAGACAGACTCTATTCAGCTAACTATGGCTACACCTTC; CDR3 protein: CATQGDRLYSANYGYTF
V gene: TRBV30; clone size: .; J gene: TRBJ2-5; D gene: .; CDR3 DNA: TGTGCCTGGAGTCGGCAGGGTCCAGAGACCCAGTACTTC; CDR3 protein: CAWSRQGPETQYF
V gene: TRBV2; clone size: .; J gene: TRBJ2-2; D gene: .; CDR3 DNA: TGTGCCAGCCTACGAACAGGGAACACCGGGGAGCTGTTTTTT; CDR3 protein: CASLRTGNTGELFF
V gene: TRBV5-1; clone size: .; J gene: TRBJ2-1; D gene: TRBD2; CDR3 DNA: TGCGCCAGCAGTTCGCCCGGGACTAGCAGCTACAATGAGCAGTTCTTC; CDR3 protein: CASSSPGTSSYNEQFF
V gene: TRBV7-9; clone size: .; J gene: TRBJ2-3; D gene: TRBD2; CDR3 DNA: TGTGCCAGCAGCTTTCCGCGGGGGGGAACAGATACGCAGTATTTT; CDR3 protein: CASSFPRGGTDTQYF
V gene: TRBV14; clone size: .; J gene: TRBJ2-3; D gene: .; CDR3 DNA: TGTGCCAGCAGCCAGTACAAAGCCCGGGATACGCAGTATTTT; CDR3 protein: CASSQYKARDTQYF
V gene: TRBV7-9; clone size: once; J gene: TRBJ2-7; D gene: TRBD1; CDR3 DNA: TGTGCCAGCAGCCGACAGGGGAACGAGCAGTACTTC; CDR3 protein: CASSRQGNEQYF
V gene: TRBV5-1; clone size: few; J gene: TRBJ1-1; D gene: .; CDR3 DNA: TGCGCCAGCAGCCGATTGGACGGCGCTGAAGCTTTCTTT; CDR3 protein: CASSRLDGAEAFF
V gene: TRBV5-5; clone size: .; J gene: TRBJ1-1; D gene: .; CDR3 DNA: TGTGCCAGCAGATACAGAACAATGAACACTGAAGCTTTCTTT; CDR3 protein: CASRYRTMNTEAFF
V gene: TRBV18; clone size: .; J gene: TRBJ1-5; D gene: .; CDR3 DNA: TGTGCCAGCTCATCGCGGAGGGATAGCAATCAGCCCCAGCATTTT; CDR3 protein: CASSSRRDSNQPQHF
V gene: TRBV7-6; clone size: .; J gene: TRBJ2-1; D gene: TRBD1; CDR3 DNA: TGTGCCAGCAGCCACGGGACAGGCTCCTACAATGAGCAGTTCTTC; CDR3 protein: CASSHGTGSYNEQFF
V gene: TRBV18; clone size: .; J gene: TRBJ1-6; D gene: TRBD1; CDR3 DNA: TGTGCCAGCTCACCTCGGCCGGGACAGGGGATAGCGTCTTCACCCCTCCACTTT; CDR3 protein: CASSPRPGQGIASSPLHF
V gene: TRBV25-1; clone size: .; J gene: TRBJ1-4; D gene: TRBD1; CDR3 DNA: TGTGCCAGCAGTGTATCCGGGACAGGAGGGGAAAAACTGTTTTTT; CDR3 protein: CASSVSGTGGEKLFF
V gene: TRBV5-1; clone size: .; J gene: TRBJ1-1; D gene: .; CDR3 DNA: TGCGCCAGCAGCGACTTCTCCAGGGCGAACACTGAAGCTTTCTTT; CDR3 protein: CASSDFSRANTEAFF
V gene: TRBV5-1; clone size: .; J gene: TRBJ2-5; D gene: .; CDR3 DNA: TGCGCCAGCAGCTTGGGGACAGAAGAGACCCAGTACTTC; CDR3 protein: CASSLGTEETQYF
V gene: TRBV9; clone size: .; J gene: TRBJ2-2; D gene: .; CDR3 DNA: TGTGCCAGCAGCAAACGCCCTGCGAACACCGGGGAGCTGTTTTTT; CDR3 protein: CASSKRPANTGELFF
V gene: TRBV30; clone size: .; J gene: TRBJ2-1; D gene: .; CDR3 DNA: TGTGCCTGGAGTTTTATTAGTCCCGGTGAGCAGTTCTTC; CDR3 protein: CAWSFISPGEQFF
V gene: TRBV18; clone size: .; J gene: TRBJ2-7; D gene: TRBD2; CDR3 DNA: TGTGCCAGCTCCCTGGGACTAGCCTACGAGCAGTACTTC; CDR3 protein: CASSLGLAYEQYF
V gene: TRBV7-2; clone size: .; J gene: TRBJ2-4; D gene: .; CDR3 DNA: TGTGCCAGCAGCAGCGCGGGTTTAGCCAAAAACATTCAGTACTTC; CDR3 protein: CASSSAGLAKNIQYF
V gene: TRBV9; clone size: .; J gene: TRBJ2-7; D gene: .; CDR3 DNA: TGTGCCAGCAGCCCCATGAGTGGGGGGTCGCAGTACTTC; CDR3 protein: CASSPMSGGSQYF
V gene: TRBV30; clone size: .; J gene: TRBJ2-7; D gene: TRBD1; CDR3 DNA: TGTGCCTGGAGCCCCGGACAGGGGACCAACGAGCAGTACTTC; CDR3 protein: CAWSPGQGTNEQYF